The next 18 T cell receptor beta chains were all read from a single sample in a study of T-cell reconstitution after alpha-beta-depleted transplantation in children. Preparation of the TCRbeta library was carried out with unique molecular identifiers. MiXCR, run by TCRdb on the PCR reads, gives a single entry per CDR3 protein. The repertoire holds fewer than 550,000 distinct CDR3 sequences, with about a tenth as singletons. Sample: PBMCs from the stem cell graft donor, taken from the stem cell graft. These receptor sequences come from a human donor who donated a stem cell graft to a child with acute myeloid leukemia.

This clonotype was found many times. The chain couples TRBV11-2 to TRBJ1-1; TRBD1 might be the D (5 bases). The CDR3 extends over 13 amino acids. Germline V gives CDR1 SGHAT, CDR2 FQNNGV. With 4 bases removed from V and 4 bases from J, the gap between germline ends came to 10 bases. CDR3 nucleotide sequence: TGTGCCAGCAGCTCCGGCGGGGGCACTGAAGCTTTCTTT. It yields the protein CASSSGGGTEAFF.

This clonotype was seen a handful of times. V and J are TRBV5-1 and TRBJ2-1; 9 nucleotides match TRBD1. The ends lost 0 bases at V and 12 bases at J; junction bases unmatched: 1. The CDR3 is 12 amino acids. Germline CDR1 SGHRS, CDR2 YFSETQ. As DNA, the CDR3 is TGCGCCAGCAGCTTGGCGGGACAGGGGCAGTTCTTC. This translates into CASSLAGQGQFF.

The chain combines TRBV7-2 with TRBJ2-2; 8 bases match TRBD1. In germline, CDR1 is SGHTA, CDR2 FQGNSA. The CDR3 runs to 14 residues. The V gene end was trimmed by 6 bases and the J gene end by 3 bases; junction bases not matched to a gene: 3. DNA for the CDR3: TGTGCCAGCAGGCTGGACAGGGACACCGGGGAGCTGTTTTTT. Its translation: CASRLDRDTGELFF.

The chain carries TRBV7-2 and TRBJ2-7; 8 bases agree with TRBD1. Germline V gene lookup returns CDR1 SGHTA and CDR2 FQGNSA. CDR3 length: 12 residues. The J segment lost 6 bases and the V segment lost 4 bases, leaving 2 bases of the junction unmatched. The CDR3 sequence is CASSYGTGEQYV. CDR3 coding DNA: TGTGCCAGCAGCTACGGGACAGGCGAGCAGTACGTC.

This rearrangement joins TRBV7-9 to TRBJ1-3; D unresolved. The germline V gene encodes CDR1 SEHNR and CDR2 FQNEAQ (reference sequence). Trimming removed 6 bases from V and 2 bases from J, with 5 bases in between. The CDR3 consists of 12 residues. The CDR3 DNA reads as TGTGCCAGCAGAAGCACTGGAAACACCATATATTTT. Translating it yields CASRSTGNTIYF.

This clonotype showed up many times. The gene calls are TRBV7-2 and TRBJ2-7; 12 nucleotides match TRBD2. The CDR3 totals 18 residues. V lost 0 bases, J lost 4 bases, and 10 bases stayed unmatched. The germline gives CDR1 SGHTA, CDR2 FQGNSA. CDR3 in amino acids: CASSLAASSGRALYEQYF. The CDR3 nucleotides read TGTGCCAGCAGCTTAGCCGCGTCTAGCGGGAGGGCCTTGTACGAGCAGTACTTC.

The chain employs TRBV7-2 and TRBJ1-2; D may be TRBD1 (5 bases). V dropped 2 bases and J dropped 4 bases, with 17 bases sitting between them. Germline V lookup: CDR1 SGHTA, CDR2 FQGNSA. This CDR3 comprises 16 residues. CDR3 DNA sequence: TGTGCCAGCAGCTTAACAGGAGCCGCCGGGATCTATGGCTACACCTTC. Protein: CASSLTGAAGIYGYTF.

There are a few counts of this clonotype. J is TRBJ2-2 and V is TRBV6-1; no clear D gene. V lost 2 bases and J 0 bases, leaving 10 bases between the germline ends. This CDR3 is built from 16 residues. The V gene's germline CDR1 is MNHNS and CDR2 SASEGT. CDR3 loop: CASSESLWSNTGELFF. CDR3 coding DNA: TGTGCCAGCAGTGAATCGCTCTGGTCGAACACCGGGGAGCTGTTTTTT.

The CDR3: CASSLVSGGPEVYNEQFF. CDR3 in DNA: TGTGCCAGCAGCTTAGTTAGCGGGGGCCCTGAGGTCTACAATGAGCAGTTCTTC. V is TRBV11-2 and J is TRBJ2-1, with 9 bases aligning to TRBD2. The CDR3 runs to 18 residues. CDR1 and CDR2 (germline): SGHAT, FQNNGV. V gave up 1 base and J gave up 3 bases; unmatched junction bases: 10.

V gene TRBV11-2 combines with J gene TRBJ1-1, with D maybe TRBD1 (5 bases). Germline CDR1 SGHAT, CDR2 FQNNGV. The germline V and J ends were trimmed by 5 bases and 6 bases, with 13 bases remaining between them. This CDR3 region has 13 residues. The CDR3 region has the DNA TGTGCCAGCAGCGCCATGGGGGTAGCTGAAGCTTTCTTT. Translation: CASSAMGVAEAFF.

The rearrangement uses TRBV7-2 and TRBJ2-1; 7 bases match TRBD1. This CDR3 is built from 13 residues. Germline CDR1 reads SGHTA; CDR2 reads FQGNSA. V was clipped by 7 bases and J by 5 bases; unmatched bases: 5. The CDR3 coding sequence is TGTGCCAGCACCGGGACAGCGAACAATGAGCAGTTCTTC. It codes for CASTGTANNEQFF.

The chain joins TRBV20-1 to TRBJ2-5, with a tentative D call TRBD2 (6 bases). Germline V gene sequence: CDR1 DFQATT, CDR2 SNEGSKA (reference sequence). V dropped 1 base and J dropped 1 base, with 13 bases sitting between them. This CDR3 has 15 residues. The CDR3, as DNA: TGCAGTGCTAGAGGGCGGGAACTAAGCCAAGAGACCCAGTACTTC. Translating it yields CSARGRELSQETQYF.

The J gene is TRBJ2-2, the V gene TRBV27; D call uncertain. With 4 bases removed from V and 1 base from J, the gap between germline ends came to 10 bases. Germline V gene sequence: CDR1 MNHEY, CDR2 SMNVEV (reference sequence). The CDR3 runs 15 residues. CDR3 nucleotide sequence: TGTGCCAGCAGTTCCCACCTGATGAACACCGGGGAGCTGTTTTTT. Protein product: CASSSHLMNTGELFF.

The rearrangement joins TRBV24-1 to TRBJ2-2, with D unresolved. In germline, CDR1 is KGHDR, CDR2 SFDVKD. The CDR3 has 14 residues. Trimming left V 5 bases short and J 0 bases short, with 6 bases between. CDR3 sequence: CATSVGANTGELFF. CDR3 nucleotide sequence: TGTGCCACCAGTGTGGGTGCGAACACCGGGGAGCTGTTTTTT.

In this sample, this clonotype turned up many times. The CDR3 DNA is TGTGCCAGCAGCACTTCGACAGGAGAACAAGAGACCCAGTACTTC. It codes for CASSTSTGEQETQYF. This chain links TRBV9 with TRBJ2-5, with TRBD1 as a possible D gene (6 bases). V lost 4 bases, J lost 2 bases, and 15 bases lay in between. The CDR3 spans 15 residues. CDR1 is SGDLS and CDR2 is YYNGEE in the germline V gene. The full variable domain, rest sourced from reference TRBV9 and TRBJ2-5, is DSGVTQTPKHLITATGQRVTLRCSPRSGDLSVYWYQQSLDQGLQFLIQYYNGEERAKGNILERFSAQQFPDLHSELNLSSLELGDSALYFCASSTSTGEQETQYFGPGTRLLVL.

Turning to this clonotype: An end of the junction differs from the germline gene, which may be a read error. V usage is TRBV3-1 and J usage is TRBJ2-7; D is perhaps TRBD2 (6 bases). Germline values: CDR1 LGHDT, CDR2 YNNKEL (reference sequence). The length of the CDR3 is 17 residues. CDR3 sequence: CATSQDFGGRKAYEQYF. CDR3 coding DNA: TGTGCCACCAGCCAGGACTTCGGAGGGAGGAAAGCCTACGAGCAGTACTTC.

The chain's CDR3 is CASSLRTGGGYGYTF. The DNA for the CDR3 is TGCGCCAGCAGCCTCAGGACAGGGGGAGGCTATGGCTACACCTTC. The chain has TRBV5-1 and TRBJ1-2, with 10 bases identical to TRBD1. This CDR3 contains 15 residues. In germline, CDR1 is SGHRS, CDR2 YFSETQ. Losses at the gene ends were 4 bases for V and 4 bases for J; bases not matched to a gene: 7.

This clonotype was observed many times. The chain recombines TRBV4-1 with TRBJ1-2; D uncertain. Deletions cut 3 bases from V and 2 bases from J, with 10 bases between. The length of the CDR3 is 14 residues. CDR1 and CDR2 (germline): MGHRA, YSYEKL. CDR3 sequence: CASSQDYSNYGYTF. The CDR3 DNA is TGCGCCAGCAGCCAGGATTACTCCAACTATGGCTACACCTTC.